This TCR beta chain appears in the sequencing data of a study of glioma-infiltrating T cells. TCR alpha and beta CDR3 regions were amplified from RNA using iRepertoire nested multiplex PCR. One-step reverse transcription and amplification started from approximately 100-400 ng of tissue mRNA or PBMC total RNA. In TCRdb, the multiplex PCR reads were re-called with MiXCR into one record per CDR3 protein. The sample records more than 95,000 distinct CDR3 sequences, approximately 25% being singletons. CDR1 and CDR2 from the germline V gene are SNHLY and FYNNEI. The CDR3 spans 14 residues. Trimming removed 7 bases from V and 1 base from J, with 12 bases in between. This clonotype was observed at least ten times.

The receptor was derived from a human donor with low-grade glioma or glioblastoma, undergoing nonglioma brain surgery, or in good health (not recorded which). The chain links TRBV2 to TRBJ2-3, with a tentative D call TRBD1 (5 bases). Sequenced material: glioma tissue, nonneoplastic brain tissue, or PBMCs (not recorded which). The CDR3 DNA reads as TGTGCCAGCAATAAGGGGCGCGGCACAGATACGCAGTATTTT. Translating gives CASNKGRGTDTQYF.